A single TCR beta chain is shown here with its context. The data are from a study of blood T cell repertoires in COVID-19. Study overall: Samples of COVID-19 (acute and convalescent) were obtained from the United States, Italy and Spain.

The V gene lost 7 bases and the J gene lost 4 bases, with 7 bases spanning the gap. This CDR3 is built from 12 residues. Authors' processing steps: Nucleated cell number was recorded as an estimate derived from reference gene primer amplification. Clones were sequenced by immunoSEQ multiplex PCR, and TCRdb holds only the in-frame ones, with some missing. Clone size and V and J calls were adopted from that table, with D and trimming inferred from the DNA. The table has some 29,000 clones, 70% to 90% seen once. V and J are TRBV12-3 or TRBV12-4 and TRBJ2-2; no clear D gene. The receptor was derived from a human donor in a cohort sampled during active COVID-19. The specimen was peripheral blood. The CDR3 protein is CASIIVTGELFF. The CDR3 DNA is TGTGCCAGCATTATAGTCACCGGGGAGCTGTTTTTT.